What follows describes a single T cell receptor (beta chain). These data originate in a study of blood T cell repertoires in COVID-19. On the study more broadly: There were acute and convalescent COVID-19 samples, and they came from the United States, Italy and Spain. PBMCs, B-cell-depleted T cells, or T cells provided the cDNA or gDNA that made up the material.

Germline CDR1 and CDR2: KGHSH and LQKENI. V lost 2 bases, J lost 4 bases, and 13 bases lay in between. The CDR3 is made up of 15 amino acids. Some clones are missing from TCRdb's copy, which holds only in-frame ones; the method was immunoSEQ multiplex PCR. The table shows fewer than 40,000 clones, with 89% occurring only once. The chain is built from TRBV18 and TRBJ2-3; D is perhaps TRBD2 (6 bases). This TCR was sampled from a man at least 80 years old with acute or convalescent COVID-19. Sequencing was carried out using peripheral blood. DNA of the CDR3: TGTGCCAGCTCACCAGCGGGACTCCCGTCAGATACGCAGTATTTT. This codes for CASSPAGLPSDTQYF.